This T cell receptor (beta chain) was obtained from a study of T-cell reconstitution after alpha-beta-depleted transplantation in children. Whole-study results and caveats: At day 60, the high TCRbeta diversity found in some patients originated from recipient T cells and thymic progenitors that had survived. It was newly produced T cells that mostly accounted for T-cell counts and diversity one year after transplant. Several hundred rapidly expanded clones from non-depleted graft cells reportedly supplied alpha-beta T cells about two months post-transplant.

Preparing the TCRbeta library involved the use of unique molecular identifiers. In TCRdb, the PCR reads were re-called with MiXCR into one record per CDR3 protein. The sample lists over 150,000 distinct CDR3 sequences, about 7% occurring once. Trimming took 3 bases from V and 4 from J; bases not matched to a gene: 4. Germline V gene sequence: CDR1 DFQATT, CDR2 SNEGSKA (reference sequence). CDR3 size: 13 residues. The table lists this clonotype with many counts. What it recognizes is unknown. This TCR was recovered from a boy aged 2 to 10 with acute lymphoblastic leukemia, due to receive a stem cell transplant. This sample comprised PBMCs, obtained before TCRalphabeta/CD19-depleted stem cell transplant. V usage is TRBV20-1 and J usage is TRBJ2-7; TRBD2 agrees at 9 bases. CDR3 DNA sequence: TGCAGTGCTAGGCTAGCGGGAAAGTACGAGCAGTACTTC. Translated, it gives CSARLAGKYEQYF.